These 3 T cell receptor beta chains came from one sample sequenced in a study of T-cell memory formation after mild COVID-19 (dated by TCRdb to 2020 to 2023). Library preparation used 5' RACE. The run used an Illumina NovaSeq 6000. Starting from the raw public reads, TCRdb applied fastp trimming at Q25, assembled clones with MiXCR and retained in-frame beta chains. Here each entry gathers all rows of one CDR3 protein and keeps the most common genes and DNA. Here the sample has a few hundred thousand distinct CDR3 sequences; 25% to 30% occur a single time. The ten biggest clones cover less than 15% of the sample. Material: PBMCs or a T cell subset sorted from them (not recorded which). Receptors were obtained from an adult woman who had mild COVID-19 (a few samples of this study predate the infection). The sample titles of this study are shuffled in the database, so cell type and time point are left out; the donor was told from shared clones.

The gene calls are TRBV23-1 and TRBJ1-5; D possibly corresponds to TRBD1 (6 bases). TRBV23-1 is designated an ORF whose function remains uncertain. This CDR3 region has 16 residues. V was trimmed by 0 bases and J by 5 bases, leaving 14 bases between them. The CDR3 DNA sequence: TGCGCCAGCAGTCAATCGGACAGTCGGTGGGATCAGCCCCAGCATTTT. As protein: CASSQSDSRWDQPQHF.

Only a few counts were recorded for this clonotype. The DNA for the CDR3 is TGTGCCAGCAGCCGGCCAACCCGGGGCTACGAGCAGTACTTC. Its protein product is CASSRPTRGYEQYF. The chain links TRBV7-9 to TRBJ2-7; perhaps TRBD2 as D (5 bases). The V end lost 5 bases, the J end lost 3 bases, and 14 bases lay between the germline ends. The CDR3 length is 14 residues. CDR1 and CDR2 from the germline V gene are SEHNR and FQNEAQ (reference sequence). Filled out from reference TRBV7-9 and TRBJ2-7, the complete variable domain reads DTGVSQNPRHKITKRGQNVTFRCDPISEHNRLYWYRQTLGQGPEFLTYFQNEAQLEKSRLLSDRFSAERPKGSFSTLEIQRTEQGDSAMYLCASSRPTRGYEQYFGPGTRLTVT.

The chain recombines TRBV6-5 with TRBJ2-3; D remains unclear. Germline V gene data show CDR1 as MNHEY and CDR2 as SVGAGI. V lost 3 bases and J 0 bases, leaving 13 bases between the germline ends. The CDR3 spans 16 residues. DNA for the CDR3: TGTGCCAGCAGTTATGGAAACAATCCTAGCACAGATACGCAGTATTTT. Protein product: CASSYGNNPSTDTQYF.